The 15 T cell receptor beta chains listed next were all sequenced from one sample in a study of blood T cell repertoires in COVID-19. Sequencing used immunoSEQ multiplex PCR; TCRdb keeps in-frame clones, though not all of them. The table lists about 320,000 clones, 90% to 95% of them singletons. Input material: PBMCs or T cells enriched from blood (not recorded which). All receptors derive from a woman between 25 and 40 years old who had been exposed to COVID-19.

Here the CDR3 DNA reads TGTGCCAGCAGCCCGCCAGGGGGGAGCACTGAAGCTTTCTTT. Amino acids: CASSPPGGSTEAFF. The rearrangement joins TRBV3-1 (or the pseudogene TRBV3-2) to TRBJ1-1; 7 bases line up with TRBD1. After removal of 4 bases from V and 4 bases from J, the junction contained 6 bases not matched to a gene. This CDR3 is built from 14 residues. Germline assignment: CDR1 LGHDT and CDR2 YNNKEL (reference sequence).

The CDR3 sequence is CASSMRTGYYSNQPQHF. CDR3 nucleotides: TGTGCCAGTAGTATGCGGACAGGGTATTATAGCAATCAGCCCCAGCATTTT. The gene calls are TRBV19 and TRBJ1-5; 8 bases fit TRBD1. Germline V gives CDR1 LNHDA, CDR2 SQIVND (reference sequence). The CDR3 covers 17 residues. The V segment lost 3 bases and the J segment 0 bases; nucleotides outside the gene matches: 7.

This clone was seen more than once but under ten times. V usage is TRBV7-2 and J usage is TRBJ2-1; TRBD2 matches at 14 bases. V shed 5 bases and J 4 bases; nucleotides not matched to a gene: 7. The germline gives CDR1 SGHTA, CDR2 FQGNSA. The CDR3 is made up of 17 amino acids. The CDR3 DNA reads TGTGCCAGCAGCGTGGGTAGGACTAGCGGGGGGTACAATGAGCAGTTCTTC. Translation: CASSVGRTSGGYNEQFF.

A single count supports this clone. Here the CDR3 DNA reads TGTGCCAGCAGCTCCACAGGGGACTGGGACGAGCAGTACTTC. Protein sequence: CASSSTGDWDEQYF. The chain recombines TRBV7-2 with TRBJ2-7, with a tentative D call TRBD1 (7 bases). Looked up from germline, CDR1 is SGHTA and CDR2 is FQGNSA. V lost 4 bases, J lost 5 bases, and 15 bases lay in between. The CDR3 has 14 residues.

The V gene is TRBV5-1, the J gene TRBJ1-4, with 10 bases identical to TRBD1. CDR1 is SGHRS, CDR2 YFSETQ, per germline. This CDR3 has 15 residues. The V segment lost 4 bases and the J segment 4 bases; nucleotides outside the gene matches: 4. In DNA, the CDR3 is TGCGCCAGCAGCGAAGGGACAGGGGATAATGAAAAACTGTTTTTT. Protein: CASSEGTGDNEKLFF.

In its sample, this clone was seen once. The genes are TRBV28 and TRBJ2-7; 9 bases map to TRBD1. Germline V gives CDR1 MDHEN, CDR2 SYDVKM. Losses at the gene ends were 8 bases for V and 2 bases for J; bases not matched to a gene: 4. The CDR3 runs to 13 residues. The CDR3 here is CASARQGAYEQYF. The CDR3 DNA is TGTGCCAGCGCACGACAGGGGGCCTACGAGCAGTACTTC.

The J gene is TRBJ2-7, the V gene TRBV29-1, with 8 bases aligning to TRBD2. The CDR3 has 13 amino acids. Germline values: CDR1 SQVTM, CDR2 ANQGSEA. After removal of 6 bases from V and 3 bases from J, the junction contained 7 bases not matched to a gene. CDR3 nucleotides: TGCAGCGTGGCCGGGGGGGAAAACTACGAGCAGTACTTC. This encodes CSVAGGENYEQYF.

In DNA, the CDR3 is TGTGCCAGCAGTTTCCCAGGGGTGGGCTACACCTTC. The encoded protein is CASSFPGVGYTF. The genes are TRBV12-3 or TRBV12-4 and TRBJ1-2; TRBD1 is a possible D gene (6 bases). CDR3 size: 12 residues. The ends were cut back, 3 bases at V and 8 bases at J, with 10 bases in the middle.

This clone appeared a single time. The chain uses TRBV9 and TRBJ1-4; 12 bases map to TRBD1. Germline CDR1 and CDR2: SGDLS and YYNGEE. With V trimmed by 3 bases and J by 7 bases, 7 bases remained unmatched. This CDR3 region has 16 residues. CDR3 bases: TGTGCCAGCAGCGCCCGGGACAGGGGGCGTCGTGAAAAACTGTTTTTT. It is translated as CASSARDRGRREKLFF.

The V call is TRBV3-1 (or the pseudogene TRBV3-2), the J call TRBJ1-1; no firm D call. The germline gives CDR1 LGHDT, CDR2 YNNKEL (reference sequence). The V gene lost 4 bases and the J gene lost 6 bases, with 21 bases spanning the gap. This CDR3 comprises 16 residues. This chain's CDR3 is CASSPTLTEFLAEAFF. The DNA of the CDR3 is TGTGCCAGCAGCCCAACCCTTACGGAGTTTTTGGCTGAAGCTTTCTTT.

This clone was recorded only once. CDR3 coding DNA: TGTGCCAGCAGCAACGCCCGAGTCCAAGGCTACACCTTC. As protein: CASSNARVQGYTF. The chain is built from TRBV3-1 (or the pseudogene TRBV3-2) and TRBJ1-2; no clear D. Trimming removed 5 bases at V and 8 bases at J, with 15 bases between. Germline CDR1 and CDR2: LGHDT and YNNKEL (reference sequence). The CDR3 length is 13 residues.

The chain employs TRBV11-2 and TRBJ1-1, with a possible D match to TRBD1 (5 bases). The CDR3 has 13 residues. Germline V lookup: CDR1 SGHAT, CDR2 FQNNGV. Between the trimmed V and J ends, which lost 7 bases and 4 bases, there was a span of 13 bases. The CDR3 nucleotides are TGTGCCAGCACCCTCCGGGGGGGCACTGAAGCTTTCTTT. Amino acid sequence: CASTLRGGTEAFF.

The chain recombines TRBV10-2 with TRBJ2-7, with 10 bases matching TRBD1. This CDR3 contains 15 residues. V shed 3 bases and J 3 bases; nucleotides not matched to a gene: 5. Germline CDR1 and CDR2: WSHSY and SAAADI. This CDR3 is CASSDPRTGGYEQYF. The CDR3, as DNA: TGCGCCAGCAGTGACCCTAGGACAGGGGGCTACGAGCAGTACTTC.

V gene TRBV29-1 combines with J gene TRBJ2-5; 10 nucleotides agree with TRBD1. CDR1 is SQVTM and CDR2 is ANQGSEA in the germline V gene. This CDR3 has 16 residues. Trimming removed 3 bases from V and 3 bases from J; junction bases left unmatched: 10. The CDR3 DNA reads TGCAGCGTTGAGTTGGGGTGGACAGGGGGGAAAGAGACCCAGTACTTC. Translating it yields CSVELGWTGGKETQYF.

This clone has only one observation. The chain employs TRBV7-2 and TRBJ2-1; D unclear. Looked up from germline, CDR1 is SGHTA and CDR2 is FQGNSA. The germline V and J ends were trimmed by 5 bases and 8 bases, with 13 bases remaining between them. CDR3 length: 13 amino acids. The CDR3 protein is CASSLTLLDEQFF. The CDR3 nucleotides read TGTGCCAGCAGCCTGACTCTCTTGGATGAGCAGTTCTTC.